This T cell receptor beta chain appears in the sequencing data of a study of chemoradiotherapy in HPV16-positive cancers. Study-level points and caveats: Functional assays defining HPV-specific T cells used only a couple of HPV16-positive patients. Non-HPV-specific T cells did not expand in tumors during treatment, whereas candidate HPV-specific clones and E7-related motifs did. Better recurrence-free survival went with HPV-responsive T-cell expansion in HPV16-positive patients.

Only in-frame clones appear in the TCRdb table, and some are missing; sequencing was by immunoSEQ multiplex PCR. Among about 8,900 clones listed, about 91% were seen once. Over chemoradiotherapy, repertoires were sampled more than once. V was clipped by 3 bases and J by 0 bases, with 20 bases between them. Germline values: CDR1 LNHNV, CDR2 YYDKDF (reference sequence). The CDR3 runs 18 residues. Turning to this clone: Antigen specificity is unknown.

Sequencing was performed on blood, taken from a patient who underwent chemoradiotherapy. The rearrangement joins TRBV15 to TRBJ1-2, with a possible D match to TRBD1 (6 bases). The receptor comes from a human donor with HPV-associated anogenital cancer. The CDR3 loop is CATSRGHGLIEANYGYTF. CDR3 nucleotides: TGTGCCACCAGCAGGGGACATGGTCTTATTGAAGCTAACTATGGCTACACCTTC.